Shown below are 26 T cell receptor beta chains from a single sample sequenced in a study of glioma-infiltrating T cells listed by TCRdb under 2016. Sequenced on an Illumina MiSeq. TCR alpha and beta CDR3 regions were amplified with the iRepertoire nested amplicon-rescue multiplex PCR (arm-PCR) platform from RNA. In-frame beta chains were kept once TCRdb had trimmed the public reads at Q25 with fastp and called clones with MiXCR. Merged by CDR3 protein, the rows form single entries marked with the most common genes and DNA. The sample data list about 45,000 distinct CDR3 sequences, and around 20% of these were observed just once. The leading ten clones occupy approximately 6.4% of the sample. What was sequenced was glioma tissue, nonneoplastic brain tissue, or PBMCs (not recorded which). The source is a human donor with low-grade glioma or glioblastoma, undergoing nonglioma brain surgery, or in good health (not recorded which).

This chain connects TRBV19 to TRBJ2-5, with 11 bases that match TRBD1. V was clipped by 7 bases and J by 4 bases; unmatched bases: 2. The germline gives CDR1 LNHDA, CDR2 SQIVND (reference sequence). There are 13 residues in the CDR3. The CDR3 loop reads CASTDRGRETQYF. CDR3 DNA sequence: TGTGCCAGTACGGACAGGGGGCGAGAGACCCAGTACTTC.

The sample holds many counts of this clonotype. The chain links TRBV4-2 to TRBJ1-2, with D hard to call. The ends were cut back, 1 base at V and 5 bases at J, with 11 bases in the middle. This CDR3 comprises 14 residues. CDR1 is LGHNA, CDR2 YNFKEQ, per germline. CDR3 in DNA: TGTGCCAGCAGCCAAGGGGCGGGATCGTATGGCTACACCTTC. This codes for CASSQGAGSYGYTF.

There are many counts of this clonotype. The gene calls are TRBV20-1 and TRBJ2-2; 8 nucleotides agree with TRBD2. V shed 6 bases and J 1 base; nucleotides not matched to a gene: 10. This CDR3 contains 16 residues. Germline CDR1 and CDR2: DFQATT and SNEGSKA (reference sequence). The CDR3 DNA reads as TGCAGTGCCCGTCCCCCACTAGCGGAGAACACCGGGGAGCTGTTTTTT. Translation gives CSARPPLAENTGELFF.

Ten or more counts support this clonotype. The genes are TRBV11-1 and TRBJ2-1, with D tentatively TRBD2 (5 bases). V lost 3 bases, J lost 1 base, and 10 bases lay in between. Looked up from germline, CDR1 is SGHAT and CDR2 is FQDESV (reference sequence). The CDR3 covers 15 residues. Written as DNA, the CDR3 is TGTGCCAGCAGCTTGGACTCCCAATCCTACAATGAGCAGTTCTTC. Translation: CASSLDSQSYNEQFF.

This clonotype was found once. A read error may be the cause here, since a much bigger clone is one base away. V and J are TRBV4-1 and TRBJ1-1; possibly TRBD1 for D (5 bases). V lost 0 bases and J 3 bases, leaving 11 bases between the germline ends. The CDR3 is made up of 15 amino acids. In germline, CDR1 is MGHRA, CDR2 YSYEKL. As DNA, the CDR3 is TGCGCCAGCAGCCAAGATGGGGCAGGGCACACTGAAGCTTTCTTT. This codes for CASSQDGAGHTEAFF.

With respect to this clonotype: The germline gene is not matched at one end of the junction; a read error may be the cause. V and J are TRBV28 and TRBJ1-1, with TRBD1 matching 9 bases. This CDR3 contains 16 residues. Germline V gene lookup returns CDR1 MDHEN and CDR2 SYDVKM. CDR3 in DNA: TGTGCCGGCAGGGCTCACAGGGGGCAGAAGAACACTGAACCTTTCTTT. Its translation is CAGRAHRGQKNTEPFF.

The genes are TRBV11-1 and TRBJ2-2, with a possible D match to TRBD2 (6 bases). The V end was cut by 3 bases, the J end by 6 bases, with 11 bases between. Germline loops: CDR1 SGHAT, CDR2 FQDESV (reference sequence). The CDR3 runs to 14 residues. Here the CDR3 reads CASSFGGVSGELFF. The CDR3 DNA is TGTGCCAGCAGCTTCGGAGGGGTCTCCGGGGAGCTGTTTTTT.

The DNA for the CDR3 is TGCAGCGTTGATTTTAGGAGGGGAGTCGGCACAGATACGCAGTATTTT. Amino acid sequence: CSVDFRRGVGTDTQYF. This chain uses TRBV29-1 with TRBJ2-3, with D possibly TRBD2 on 6 matching bases. V was trimmed by 3 bases and J by 1 base, leaving 17 bases between them. Germline V gene data show CDR1 as SQVTM and CDR2 as ANQGSEA. The CDR3 length is 16 residues.

This clonotype was seen only a few times. A read error may be the cause here, since a much bigger clone is one base away. The chain couples TRBV6-1 to TRBJ1-1, with a weak D call TRBD1 (6 bases). Germline loops: CDR1 MNHNS, CDR2 SASEGT. The CDR3 sequence is 16 residues long. CDR3 sequence (DNA): TGTGCCAGCAGTCCAAAAGGAGGAACAGGGATTACTGAAGCTTCCTTT. It specifies CASSPKGGTGITEASF.

This chain joins TRBV29-1 and TRBJ2-5; 7 bases fit TRBD2. CDR1 and CDR2 from the germline V gene are SQVTM and ANQGSEA. The CDR3 extends over 15 amino acids. CDR3 coding DNA: TGCAGGGTAGCGGGCGGCCGCCCAAACCAAGAGACCCAGTACTTC. Amino acids: CRVAGGRPNQETQYF.

The chain combines TRBV19 with TRBJ2-7; TRBD1 matches 9 bases. J was trimmed by 0 bases and V by 5 bases; bases with no gene match: 8. The germline CDR1 and CDR2 sequences are LNHDA and SQIVND (reference sequence). CDR3 length equals 16 residues. CDR3 amino acids: CASSVTGGLTSYEQYF. The CDR3 DNA follows: TGTGCCAGTAGTGTGACAGGGGGGCTGACCTCCTACGAGCAGTACTTC. The whole variable domain, remainder taken from reference TRBV19 and TRBJ2-7, is DGGITQSPKYLFRKEGQNVTLSCEQNLNHDAMYWYRQDPGQGLRLIYYSQIVNDFQKGDIAEGYSVSREKKESFPLTVTSAQKNPTAFYLCASSVTGGLTSYEQYFGPGTRLTVT.

This clonotype has at least ten counts. The rearrangement joins TRBV20-1 to TRBJ2-7, with 7 bases matching TRBD2. The CDR3 loop spans 13 amino acids. Germline CDR1 DFQATT, CDR2 SNEGSKA (reference sequence). The J segment lost 3 bases and the V segment lost 4 bases, leaving 6 bases of the junction unmatched. CDR3 sequence reads: CSAKASGRYEQYF. CDR3 DNA sequence: TGCAGTGCTAAAGCTAGCGGTCGCTACGAGCAGTACTTC.

The sample holds many counts of this clonotype. The chain uses TRBV20-1 and TRBJ2-1; a weak D match, TRBD2 (6 bases). The length of the CDR3 is 17 residues. The V end was cut by 0 bases, the J end by 0 bases, with 15 bases between. Per germline, CDR1 DFQATT and CDR2 SNEGSKA (reference sequence). CDR3 residues: CSARDQAGSSSYNEQFF. CDR3 sequence (DNA): TGCAGTGCTAGAGATCAAGCGGGTTCAAGCTCCTACAATGAGCAGTTCTTC.

V usage is TRBV11-3 and J usage is TRBJ2-1, with 7 bases aligning to TRBD2. This CDR3 is 12 amino acids long. The V gene end was trimmed by 5 bases and the J gene end by 12 bases; junction bases not matched to a gene: 7. CDR1 and CDR2 (germline): SGHNT, YENEEA. CDR3 coding DNA: TGTGCCAGCAGCCTAGGGAGGGATGCGCAGTTCTTC. Protein: CASSLGRDAQFF.

In its sample, this clonotype was seen many times. The chain uses TRBV7-9 and TRBJ1-5; D not certain. This CDR3 has 15 residues. Trimming pared 2 bases from V and 0 bases from J, leaving 8 bases between. CDR1 and CDR2 (germline): SEHNR, FQNEAQ (reference sequence). The CDR3 here is CASSLTGDSNQPQHF. The CDR3 DNA reads as TGTGCCAGCAGCTTAACCGGAGATAGCAATCAGCCCCAGCATTTT.

As for this clonotype: A much larger clone differs from this one at a single base, so this may be a read error. The chain combines TRBV14 with TRBJ2-5; D not resolved. Germline lookup yields CDR1 SGHDN and CDR2 FVKESK. V was cut by 6 bases and J by 1 base, with 18 bases left in between. The length of the CDR3 is 16 residues. The CDR3 bases are TGTGCCAGCAGTTCAGAGAGAGGTTCCTTCCAAGAGACCCAGTACTTC. This translates into CASSSERGSFQETQYF. The full variable domain, with the rest looked up from reference TRBV14 and TRBJ2-5, is EAGVTQFPSHSVIEKGQTVTLRCDPISGHDNLYWYRRVMGKEIKFLLHFVKESKQDESGMPNNRFLAERTGGTYSTLKVQPAELEDSGVYFCASSSERGSFQETQYFGPGTRLLVL.

The table lists this clonotype with a few counts. This chain joins TRBV12-3 or TRBV12-4 and TRBJ2-5; D assignment may be TRBD1 or TRBD2 (5 bases each). Trimming pared 5 bases from V and 5 bases from J, leaving 9 bases between. This CDR3 region has 12 residues. The CDR3 spells CASSPGTETQYF. The CDR3 coding sequence is TGTGCCAGCAGTCCCGGGACCGAGACCCAGTACTTC.

There are many counts of this clonotype. J is TRBJ1-5 and V is TRBV12-3 or TRBV12-4; D ambiguous. CDR3 length: 13 amino acids. V was cut by 3 bases and J by 3 bases, with 6 bases left in between. In DNA form, the CDR3 reads TGTGCCAGCAGTTTCAGGATCAATCAGCCCCAGCATTTT. It specifies CASSFRINQPQHF.

In this sample, this clonotype turned up many times. The chain joins TRBV10-3 to TRBJ1-4; D is possibly TRBD1 (5 bases). Trimming removed 10 bases from V and 4 bases from J, with 19 bases in between. Per germline, CDR1 ENHRY and CDR2 SYGVKD. This CDR3 has 15 residues. The CDR3 nucleotides read TGTGCCACTCGGACGTCTAACGGGGGTAATGAAAAACTGTTTTTT. This gives the protein CATRTSNGGNEKLFF.

The table lists this clonotype with many counts. V gene TRBV5-1 combines with J gene TRBJ1-6; tentative D call: TRBD1 (5 bases). The CDR3 spans 14 residues. The germline gives CDR1 SGHRS, CDR2 YFSETQ. Between the trimmed V and J ends, which lost 4 bases and 6 bases, there was a span of 11 bases. The CDR3 coding sequence is TGCGCCAGCAGCCCCGACAGATTTAATTCACCCCTCCACTTT. Its protein is CASSPDRFNSPLHF.

This clonotype is medium-sized by share. The chain couples TRBV28 to TRBJ1-6; TRBD1 matches 10 bases. Trimming took 3 bases from V and 7 from J; bases not matched to a gene: 3. The CDR3 length is 15 residues. Germline-derived CDR1 and CDR2 are MDHEN and SYDVKM. For the CDR3, the DNA is TGTGCCAGCAGTTTCCCGACAGGGGGCAATTCACCCCTCCACTTT. Its protein is CASSFPTGGNSPLHF. Drawing the rest from reference TRBV28 and TRBJ1-6, the complete variable domain is DVKVTQSSRYLVKRTGEKVFLECVQDMDHENMFWYRQDPGLGLRLIYFSYDVKMKEKGDIPEGYSVSREKKERFSLILESASTNQTSMYLCASSFPTGGNSPLHFGNGTRLTVT.

This clonotype was recorded many times. The chain is built from TRBV12-3 or TRBV12-4 and TRBJ2-3; D gene unclear. CDR3 length equals 13 residues. V shed 2 bases and J shed 4 bases, with 7 bases lying between them. The CDR3 bases are TGTGCCAGCAGTTTAAGTCGGGCAGATACGCAGTATTTT. Its translation: CASSLSRADTQYF.

The table lists this clonotype with many counts. The chain couples TRBV7-2 to TRBJ1-5; 8 nucleotides agree with TRBD1. Germline values: CDR1 SGHTA, CDR2 FQGNSA. This CDR3 spans 15 amino acids. V shed 3 bases, J shed 6 bases, and the junction held 7 bases outside the gene matches. CDR3 bases: TGTGCCAGCAGCTTCGGACAGGGTTCTCGTCAGCCCCAGCATTTT. It yields the protein CASSFGQGSRQPQHF. The full variable domain, rest sourced from reference TRBV7-2 and TRBJ1-5, is GAGVSQSPSNKVTEKGKDVELRCDPISGHTALYWYRQSLGQGLEFLIYFQGNSAPDKSGLPSDRFSAERTGGSVSTLTIQRTQQEDSAVYLCASSFGQGSRQPQHFGDGTRLSIL.

The V gene is TRBV29-1, the J gene TRBJ2-1, with TRBD2 matching 11 bases. Per germline, CDR1 SQVTM and CDR2 ANQGSEA. This CDR3 has 14 amino acids. The J segment lost 4 bases and the V segment lost 7 bases, leaving 6 bases of the junction unmatched. The CDR3 region is CSDRTSGPYNEQFF. In DNA, the CDR3 is TGCAGCGACCGGACTAGCGGGCCTTACAATGAGCAGTTCTTC.

The gene calls are TRBV5-6 and TRBJ2-1, with a possible D match to TRBD1 (6 bases). V gave up 0 bases and J gave up 9 bases, with 10 bases separating them. The CDR3 totals 13 residues. Looked up from germline, CDR1 is SGHDT and CDR2 is YYEEEE. The CDR3 region has the DNA TGTGCCAGCAGCTTGGTTATGGGGGCTGAGCAGTTCTTC. This sequence encodes CASSLVMGAEQFF.

The chain recombines TRBV2 with TRBJ2-1; D unclear. The germline V and J ends were trimmed by 7 bases and 3 bases, with 13 bases remaining between them. The length of the CDR3 is 14 residues. Germline CDR1 is SNHLY and CDR2 is FYNNEI. CDR3 coding DNA: TGTGCCAGCACCCGACCGTCTATCTACAATGAGCAGTTCTTC. Translated: CASTRPSIYNEQFF.